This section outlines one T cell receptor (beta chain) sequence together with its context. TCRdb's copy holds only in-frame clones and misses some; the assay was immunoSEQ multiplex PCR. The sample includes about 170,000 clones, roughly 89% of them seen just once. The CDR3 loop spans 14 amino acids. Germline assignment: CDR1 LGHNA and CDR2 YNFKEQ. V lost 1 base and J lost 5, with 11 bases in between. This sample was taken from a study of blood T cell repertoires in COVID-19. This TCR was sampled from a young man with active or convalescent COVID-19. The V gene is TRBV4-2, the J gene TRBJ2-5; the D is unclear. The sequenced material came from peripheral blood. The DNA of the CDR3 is TGTGCCAGCAGCCAAGGCGGCACGGCGGAGACCCAGTACTTC. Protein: CASSQGGTAETQYF.